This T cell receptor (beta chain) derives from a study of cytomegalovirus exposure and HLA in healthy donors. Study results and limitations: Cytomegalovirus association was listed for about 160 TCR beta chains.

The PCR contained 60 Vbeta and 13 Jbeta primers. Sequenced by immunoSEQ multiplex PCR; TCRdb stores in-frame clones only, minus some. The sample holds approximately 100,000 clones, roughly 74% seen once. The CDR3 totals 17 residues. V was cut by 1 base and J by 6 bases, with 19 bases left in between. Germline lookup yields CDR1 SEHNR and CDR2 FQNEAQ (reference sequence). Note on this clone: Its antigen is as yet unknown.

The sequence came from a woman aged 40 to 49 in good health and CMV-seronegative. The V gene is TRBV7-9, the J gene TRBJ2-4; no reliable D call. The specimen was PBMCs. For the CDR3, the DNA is TGTGCCAGCAGCTTAGTCGAGGTGGCAAGTAGAGGAAACATTCAGTACTTC. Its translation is CASSLVEVASRGNIQYF. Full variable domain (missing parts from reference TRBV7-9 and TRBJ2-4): DTGVSQNPRHKITKRGQNVTFRCDPISEHNRLYWYRQTLGQGPEFLTYFQNEAQLEKSRLLSDRFSAERPKGSFSTLEIQRTEQGDSAMYLCASSLVEVASRGNIQYFGAGTRLSVL.